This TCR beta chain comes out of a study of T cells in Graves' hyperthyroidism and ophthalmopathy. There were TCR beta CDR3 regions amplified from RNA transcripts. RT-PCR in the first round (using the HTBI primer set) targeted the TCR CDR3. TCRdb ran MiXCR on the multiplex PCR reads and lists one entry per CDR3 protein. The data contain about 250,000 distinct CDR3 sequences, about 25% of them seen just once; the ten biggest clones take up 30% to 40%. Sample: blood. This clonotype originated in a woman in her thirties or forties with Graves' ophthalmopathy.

CDR3 DNA sequence: TGCGCCAGCAGCTCGGGCGGTGGGCGGAGGACTCCCACAGAGACCCAGTACTTC. Translation: CASSSGGGRRTPTETQYF. The chain links TRBV5-1 to TRBJ2-5; D is perhaps TRBD2 (5 bases). The ends were cut back, 3 bases at V and 4 bases at J, with 25 bases in the middle. The length of the CDR3 is 18 residues. Germline loops: CDR1 SGHRS, CDR2 YFSETQ. Full variable domain (remainder filled in from reference TRBV5-1 and TRBJ2-5): KAGVTQTPRYLIKTRGQQVTLSCSPISGHRSVSWYQQTPGQGLQFLFEYFSETQRNKGNFPGRFSGRQFSNSRSEMNVSTLELGDSALYLCASSSGGGRRTPTETQYFGPGTRLLVL.